The 4 T cell receptor beta chains in this list originate from one sample, sequenced in a study of cytomegalovirus exposure and HLA in healthy donors. Using immunoSEQ multiplex PCR, the repertoire was profiled, and TCRdb retains in-frame clones only, with some absent. The sample lists about 38,000 clones, approximately 92% occurring once. What was sequenced was PBMCs. The receptors originated from a man younger than 35 in good health and CMV-seronegative.

The CDR3 region is CASSYITRTDEQYF. Here the CDR3 DNA reads TGTGCCAGCAGCTACATAACTAGAACGGACGAGCAGTACTTC. The chain links TRBV7-2 to TRBJ2-7, with D possibly matching TRBD2 (5 bases). Per the germline V gene, CDR1 is SGHTA and CDR2 is FQGNSA. V was pared by 4 bases and J by 5 bases, with 15 bases between. The CDR3 totals 14 residues.

V gene TRBV4-1 combines with J gene TRBJ1-1, with D hard to call. V lost 6 bases to trimming and J lost 1 base, with 18 bases between them. This CDR3 region has 16 residues. Germline V gene data show CDR1 as MGHRA and CDR2 as YSYEKL. As DNA, the CDR3 is TGCGCCAGCAGTCACTCCTCCGGGATGGAGAACACTGAAGCTTTCTTT. Its translation: CASSHSSGMENTEAFF.

This chain connects TRBV10-1 to TRBJ2-4, with D perhaps matching TRBD2 (5 bases). Between the trimmed V and J ends, which lost 0 bases and 8 bases, there was a span of 14 bases. This CDR3 is built from 15 residues. Germline CDR1 and CDR2: WNHNN and SYGVQD (reference sequence). The CDR3 region is CASSESALATDIQYF. CDR3 sequence (DNA): TGCGCCAGCAGTGAGTCGGCCCTAGCTACGGACATTCAGTACTTC.

The chain employs TRBV4-2 and TRBJ2-7, with 8 nucleotides matching TRBD2. V shed 4 bases and J 2 bases; nucleotides not matched to a gene: 13. This CDR3 has 17 residues. CDR1 is LGHNA, CDR2 YNFKEQ, per germline. The CDR3 sequence is CASSPVPIAGPTYEQYF. The CDR3 DNA sequence: TGTGCCAGCAGCCCGGTACCTATAGCGGGGCCGACCTACGAGCAGTACTTC.